This TCR beta chain was retrieved from a study of cytomegalovirus exposure and HLA in healthy donors. The PCR ran on 60 Vbeta and 13 Jbeta primers. Data came from immunoSEQ multiplex PCR; TCRdb stores just in-frame clones and leaves some out. The sample contains 150,000 to 200,000 clones, less than 85% of which appear only once. Germline assignment: CDR1 SGHRS and CDR2 YFSETQ. The J segment lost 7 bases and the V segment lost 0 bases, leaving 6 bases of the junction unmatched. The CDR3 contains 15 residues. The receptor was isolated from a man aged 18 to 30 in good health and CMV-seronegative. The V gene is TRBV5-1, the J gene TRBJ1-1, with 10 bases that match TRBD1. The specimen was PBMCs. The CDR3 coding sequence is TGCGCCAGCAGCTTGGGGACAGGGGGGAGTCGTGAAGCTTTCTTT. It codes for CASSLGTGGSREAFF. The whole variable domain, remainder taken from reference TRBV5-1 and TRBJ1-1, is KAGVTQTPRYLIKTRGQQVTLSCSPISGHRSVSWYQQTPGQGLQFLFEYFSETQRNKGNFPGRFSGRQFSNSRSEMNVSTLELGDSALYLCASSLGTGGSREAFFGQGTRLTVV.